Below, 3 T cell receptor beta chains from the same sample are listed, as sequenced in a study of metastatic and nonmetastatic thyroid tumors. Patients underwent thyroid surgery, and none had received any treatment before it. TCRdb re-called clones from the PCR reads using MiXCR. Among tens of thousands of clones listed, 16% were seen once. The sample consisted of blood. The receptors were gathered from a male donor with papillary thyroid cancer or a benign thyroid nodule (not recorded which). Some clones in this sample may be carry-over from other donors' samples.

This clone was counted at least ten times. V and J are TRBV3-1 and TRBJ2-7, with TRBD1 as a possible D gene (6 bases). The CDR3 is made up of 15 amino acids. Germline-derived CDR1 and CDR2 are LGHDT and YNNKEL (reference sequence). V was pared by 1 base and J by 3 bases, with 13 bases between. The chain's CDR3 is CASSQVLTGNYEQYF. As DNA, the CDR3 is TGTGCCAGCAGCCAAGTTCTTACAGGGAACTACGAGCAGTACTTC.

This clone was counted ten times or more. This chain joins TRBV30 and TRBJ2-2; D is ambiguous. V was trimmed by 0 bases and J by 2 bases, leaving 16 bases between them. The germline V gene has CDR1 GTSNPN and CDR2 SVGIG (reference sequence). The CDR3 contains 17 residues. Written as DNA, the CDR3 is TGTGCCTGGAGTGTACGAGTGGATAGTCTCAACACCGGGGAGCTGTTTTTT. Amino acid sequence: CAWSVRVDSLNTGELFF. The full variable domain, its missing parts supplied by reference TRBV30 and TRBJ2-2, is SQTIHQWPATLVQPVGSPLSLECTVEGTSNPNLYWYRQAAGRGLQLLFYSVGIGQISSEVPQNLSASRPQDRQFILSSKKLLLSDSGFYLCAWSVRVDSLNTGELFFGEGSRLTVL.

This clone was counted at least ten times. For the CDR3, the DNA is TGTGCCAGCAGTTACCCCGGGGAGCTGTTTTTT. This gives the protein CASSYPGELFF. The chain joins TRBV6-5 to TRBJ2-2; D unresolved. V lost 2 bases to trimming and J lost 6 bases, with 1 base between them. CDR1 is MNHEY, CDR2 SVGAGI, per germline. This CDR3 has 11 amino acids.